Below are 8 T cell receptor beta chains sequenced from a single sample in a study of T cells in tumors after PD-1 blockade. Clones were sequenced by immunoSEQ multiplex PCR, and TCRdb holds only the in-frame ones, with some missing. The sample gives about 48,000 clones, more than 65% of which show up once; less than 5% is in the top ten. The input for sequencing was PBMCs, taken before anti-PD-1 treatment. Receptor source: a human donor with basal cell carcinoma.

J is TRBJ1-5 and V is TRBV7-2; D uncertain. Germline V gene sequence: CDR1 SGHTA, CDR2 FQGNSA. The CDR3 is 15 amino acids. Between the trimmed V and J ends, which lost 5 bases and 1 base, there was a span of 12 bases. The chain's CDR3 is CASSVRSGSNQPQHF. The CDR3 region has the DNA TGTGCCAGCAGCGTAAGGAGTGGGAGCAATCAGCCCCAGCATTTT.

This rearrangement joins TRBV15 to TRBJ2-7; 10 bases line up with TRBD1. This CDR3 comprises 15 residues. J gave up 3 bases and V 4 bases, and 6 bases lay outside the gene matches. Germline CDR1 LNHNV, CDR2 YYDKDF (reference sequence). CDR3 protein: CATSTRTGGLYEQYF. CDR3 sequence (DNA): TGTGCCACCAGCACGAGGACAGGGGGACTCTACGAGCAGTACTTC.

This clone was recorded a few times. J is TRBJ2-7 and V is TRBV5-1; no clear D. Germline-derived CDR1 and CDR2 are SGHRS and YFSETQ. Trimming cost V 0 bases and J 2 bases, with 3 bases left between them. The CDR3 length is 12 residues. This CDR3 reads CASSLDAYEQYF. DNA for the CDR3: TGCGCCAGCAGCTTGGACGCCTACGAGCAGTACTTC.

This chain uses TRBV5-1 with TRBJ1-1; the match to TRBD1 covers 7 bases. J was trimmed by 4 bases and V by 4 bases; bases with no gene match: 16. The CDR3 has 17 amino acids. From germline, CDR1 is SGHRS and CDR2 YFSETQ. As DNA, the CDR3 is TGCGCCAGCAGCGAGGACAGGTGGGGAGGGGGGTTCACTGAAGCTTTCTTT. Amino acid sequence: CASSEDRWGGGFTEAFF.

The J gene is TRBJ2-5, the V gene TRBV7-9; 9 nucleotides align to TRBD2. Germline values: CDR1 SEHNR, CDR2 FQNEAQ (reference sequence). This CDR3 spans 18 amino acids. Trimming took 5 bases from V and 5 from J; bases not matched to a gene: 18. CDR3 protein: CASSGRAGARGGRETQYF. CDR3 DNA: TGTGCCAGCAGCGGGCGGGCGGGTGCGCGGGGGGGCCGGGAGACCCAGTACTTC.

V is TRBV5-4 and J is TRBJ2-3, with D possibly TRBD2 on 6 matching bases. The CDR3 is made up of 18 amino acids. Trimming cost V 4 bases and J 1 base, with 22 bases left between them. CDR1 is SGHNT and CDR2 is YYREEE in the germline V gene (reference sequence). The CDR3 protein is CASSDWRGLAGRTDTQYF. The CDR3, as DNA: TGTGCCAGCAGCGACTGGCGGGGTTTGGCGGGCCGCACAGATACGCAGTATTTT.

This chain's CDR3 is CASRITGIPEAFF. In DNA, the CDR3 is TGTGCCAGCAGAATCACAGGGATCCCTGAAGCTTTCTTT. V usage is TRBV7-2 and J usage is TRBJ1-1; D possibly corresponds to TRBD1 (6 bases). The CDR3 is made up of 13 amino acids. The V gene's germline CDR1 is SGHTA and CDR2 FQGNSA. The V end lost 6 bases, the J end lost 6 bases, and 14 bases lay between the germline ends. Combining the CDR3 with reference TRBV7-2 and TRBJ1-1 gives the whole variable domain GAGVSQSPSNKVTEKGKDVELRCDPISGHTALYWYRQSLGQGLEFLIYFQGNSAPDKSGLPSDRFSAERTGGSVSTLTIQRTQQEDSAVYLCASRITGIPEAFFGQGTRLTVV.

This clone occurred once. The DNA for the CDR3 is TGTGCCTGGAGTGCCAGGGGAACTGAAGCTTTCTTT. This encodes CAWSARGTEAFF. The chain combines TRBV30 with TRBJ1-1; maybe TRBD1 (6 bases). Per the germline V gene, CDR1 is GTSNPN and CDR2 is SVGIG (reference sequence). This CDR3 has 12 residues. V lost 1 base and J lost 5, with 8 bases in between.